The 16 T cell receptor beta chains below come from one sample, sequenced in a study of blood T cell repertoires in COVID-19. Method: immunoSEQ multiplex PCR; TCRdb's copy keeps in-frame clones and lacks some. Found here are 43,000 or so clones, approximately 88% of them singletons; the top ten hold 15%. Material: peripheral blood. The receptors derive from a man between 60 and 75 years old with active COVID-19.

The rearrangement joins TRBV28 to TRBJ1-3; possibly TRBD1 for D (6 bases). There are 15 residues in the CDR3. Germline V gene data show CDR1 as MDHEN and CDR2 as SYDVKM. The V end lost 3 bases, the J end lost 0 bases, and 9 bases lay between the germline ends. This chain's CDR3 is CASSFRDNSGNTIYF. Here the CDR3 DNA reads TGTGCCAGCAGTTTTCGGGACAACTCTGGAAACACCATATATTTT.

V usage is TRBV29-1 and J usage is TRBJ1-2, with TRBD1 matching over 7 bases. CDR1 and CDR2 (germline): SQVTM, ANQGSEA. This CDR3 has 13 residues. V gave up 6 bases and J gave up 9 bases; unmatched junction bases: 13. CDR3: CSVPQGVRNSYTF. DNA for the CDR3: TGCAGCGTACCCCAGGGGGTTAGGAATAGCTACACCTTC. The full variable domain, its missing parts supplied by reference TRBV29-1 and TRBJ1-2, is SAVISQKPSRDICQRGTSLTIQCQVDSQVTMMFWYRQQPGQSLTLIATANQGSEATYESGFVIDKFPISRPNLTFSTLTVSNMSPEDSSIYLCSVPQGVRNSYTFGSGTRLTVV.

The chain has TRBV28 and TRBJ1-1; maybe TRBD1 (5 bases). Germline V CDR1 and CDR2: MDHEN, SYDVKM. This CDR3 is 11 amino acids long. V was shortened by 5 bases and J by 10 bases, with 11 bases between the two germline ends. The CDR3 nucleotides read TGTGCCAGCAGTCAGGGTTTGCGAGCTTTCTTT. This codes for CASSQGLRAFF.

The chain uses TRBV30 and TRBJ2-1; 9 positions agree with TRBD2. V was pared by 0 bases and J by 4 bases, with 7 bases of the junction left unmatched. This CDR3 has 16 amino acids. Looked up from germline, CDR1 is GTSNPN and CDR2 is SVGIG (reference sequence). As DNA, the CDR3 is TGTGCCTGGAGTGTAAAGGGCGGGAGGGGTTACAATGAGCAGTTCTTC. Encoded protein: CAWSVKGGRGYNEQFF.

V and J are TRBV19 and TRBJ1-5, with 7 bases aligning to TRBD1. With V trimmed by 6 bases and J by 1 base, 6 bases remained unmatched. In germline, CDR1 is LNHDA, CDR2 SQIVND (reference sequence). The CDR3 consists of 15 residues. CDR3 DNA: TGTGCCAGTAGCCTGACAGGGATAAGCAATCAGCCCCAGCATTTT. Translated, it gives CASSLTGISNQPQHF.

By its share, this clone is large. The rearrangement uses TRBV7-8 and TRBJ2-1; D is undetermined. The CDR3 is 16 amino acids. Germline V CDR1 and CDR2: SGHVS, FQNEAQ. V was cut by 2 bases and J by 0 bases, with 11 bases left in between. The CDR3 sequence: CASSLPQRSSYNEQFF. The CDR3 DNA reads TGTGCCAGCAGCTTACCTCAGAGGAGCTCCTACAATGAGCAGTTCTTC.

The gene calls are TRBV28 and TRBJ1-1; TRBD1 matches 11 bases. This CDR3 comprises 16 residues. The V gene's germline CDR1 is MDHEN and CDR2 SYDVKM. The junction had 9 bases not matched to a gene; V was cut back by 6 bases and J by 3 bases. The CDR3 loop is CASRGPGQGEHTEAFF. The CDR3 nucleotides read TGTGCCAGCAGAGGCCCGGGACAGGGGGAACACACTGAAGCTTTCTTT. Full variable domain (remainder filled in from reference TRBV28 and TRBJ1-1): DVKVTQSSRYLVKRTGEKVFLECVQDMDHENMFWYRQDPGLGLRLIYFSYDVKMKEKGDIPEGYSVSREKKERFSLILESASTNQTSMYLCASRGPGQGEHTEAFFGQGTRLTVV.

This clone was observed a handful of times. The V and J genes are TRBV5-6 and TRBJ1-5, with a weak D call TRBD1 (6 bases). Germline lookup yields CDR1 SGHDT and CDR2 YYEEEE. CDR3 size: 17 residues. Trimming stripped 0 bases from V and 7 bases from J, with 20 bases between. The DNA for the CDR3 is TGTGCCAGCAGCTTGGGGCCGTCACAGGGTGTCGGGCAGCCCCAGCATTTT. Protein sequence: CASSLGPSQGVGQPQHF.

CDR3 nucleotides: TGCGCCAGCAGCCAAGGGACAGGGGCAAATTCACCCCTCCACTTT. Its protein product is CASSQGTGANSPLHF. This rearrangement joins TRBV4-3 to TRBJ1-6; 9 bases fit TRBD1. V lost 1 base to trimming and J lost 7 bases; unmatched junction nucleotides: 2. The CDR3 covers 15 residues. The V gene's germline CDR1 is LGHNA and CDR2 YSLEER.

The chain uses TRBV5-1 and TRBJ2-5; tentatively, D is TRBD2 (5 bases). Trimming pared 1 base from V and 5 bases from J, leaving 12 bases between. Germline values: CDR1 SGHRS, CDR2 YFSETQ. This CDR3 spans 14 amino acids. In DNA form, the CDR3 reads TGCGCCAGCAGCTTGACGAGCGGTGCGGAGACCCAGTACTTC. Protein product: CASSLTSGAETQYF.

The J gene is TRBJ2-3, the V gene TRBV7-9; 9 bases map to TRBD2. In germline, CDR1 is SEHNR, CDR2 FQNEAQ (reference sequence). V gave up 4 bases and J gave up 2 bases; unmatched junction bases: 13. This CDR3 has 18 residues. The CDR3: CASSWMGLAGEHTDTQYF. In DNA, the CDR3 is TGTGCCAGCAGCTGGATGGGGTTAGCGGGGGAGCACACAGATACGCAGTATTTT.

The chain has TRBV6-2 or TRBV6-3 and TRBJ2-7, with D possibly matching TRBD2 (6 bases). Trimming cost V 2 bases and J 0 bases, with 11 bases left between them. Germline CDR1 MNHEY, CDR2 SVGEGT. The CDR3 runs to 15 residues. CDR3 sequence reads: CASSYRGLVSYEQYF. In nucleotides, the CDR3 is TGTGCCAGCAGTTACCGGGGACTGGTCTCCTACGAGCAGTACTTC.

The chain is built from TRBV12-3 or TRBV12-4 and TRBJ1-5, with a tentative D call TRBD1 (5 bases). This CDR3 is 13 amino acids long. Trimming cost V 5 bases and J 13 bases, with 18 bases left between them. Here the CDR3 reads CASSVRGGRRQHF. The CDR3 DNA is TGTGCCAGCAGTGTTCGCGGGGGGAGAAGACAGCATTTT.

The chain combines TRBV18 with TRBJ1-4; 7 bases line up with TRBD1. J gave up 8 bases and V 4 bases, and 7 bases lay outside the gene matches. Germline V gene sequence: CDR1 KGHSH, CDR2 LQKENI. This CDR3 comprises 14 residues. The CDR3 loop reads CASSQDRDGEKLFF. For the CDR3, the DNA is TGTGCCAGCTCACAAGACAGGGACGGAGAAAAACTGTTTTTT.

V and J are TRBV19 and TRBJ2-1; 8 bases agree with TRBD2. The CDR3 is 15 residues long. V was pared by 3 bases and J by 4 bases, with 5 bases of the junction left unmatched. Germline CDR1 and CDR2: LNHDA and SQIVND (reference sequence). CDR3 coding DNA: TGTGCCAGTAGTATCGGAGCGGGGGTTTACAATGAGCAGTTCTTC. This translates into CASSIGAGVYNEQFF.

This chain connects TRBV6-5 to TRBJ2-2, with 7 bases that match TRBD1. After removal of 0 bases from V and 6 bases from J, the junction contained 4 bases not matched to a gene. Germline V gene sequence: CDR1 MNHEY, CDR2 SVGAGI. This CDR3 has 15 residues. This chain's CDR3 is CASSYSKGAPGELFF. The DNA of the CDR3 is TGTGCCAGCAGTTACTCGAAGGGGGCGCCCGGGGAGCTGTTTTTT.